This entry features one T cell receptor (beta chain) sequence. This receptor's antigen is unknown. No base quality information exists; no much larger clone differs at one position. In the prospective study, participants were about 18 to 100 years old, resided in 20 to 30 geographic areas of the United States, and were enrolled through a virtual design. Cohort assignment in the prospective study relied on participant-reported clinical history from a screening survey and a study questionnaire. For ImmuneRACE Cohort 3, a participant was defined as recovered based on two consecutive negative NP/OP PCR tests, clearance by a healthcare professional, or resolution of symptoms. In the prospective study, mobile phlebotomists collected whole blood, serum and a nasopharyngeal or oropharyngeal swab from each participant. Additional blood draws and questionnaires over an approximately 2-month period could optionally be provided by prospective study participants. Prospective study blood samples were shipped either frozen or at room temperature before DNA extraction.

The data were obtained in a study of blood T cell repertoires in COVID-19 (dated by TCRdb to 2018 to 2020). Background on the whole study: Samples covering the acute and convalescent phases of COVID-19 were provided by collaborators in the United States, Italy and Spain. The repertoires were made available in a free public database intended to serve as a resource for research on the immune response to SARS-CoV-2. Nearly every sample came with metadata listing a de-identified subject ID, COVID-19 status, age in years and sex. Deeply sampled blood TCRbeta repertoires from subjects exposed to, actively infected with, or recovered from COVID-19 were included in the dataset. The samples were drawn from two sources: the first 160 participants of the ongoing ImmuneRACE study, and over 950 subjects contributed by 6 global collaborators. The material from the prospective study consisted of cDNA or gDNA derived from T cells, B-cell-depleted T cells, or PBMCs. HLA class I and class II types, where available, came from metadata supplied by the sample provider rather than from assay-based typing. The paper's findings and limits, for the study overall: How much clinical and demographic metadata was included differed by source and by participant, and the metadata was provided uncurated.

TCRbeta CDR3 regions were amplified from genomic DNA using the immunoSEQ Assay, a bias-controlled multiplex PCR. In the source study's methods: Within the assay, amplification of reference gene primers was used to estimate how many nucleated cells each sample contained. Sequence reads were collapsed and filtered to measure the absolute abundance of every unique TCRbeta CDR3 rearrangement. Productive Simpson clonality was computed per sample as the square root of Simpson's diversity index over productive rearrangements. Imported from immuneACCESS, the table was reduced by TCRdb to in-frame sequences with V and J called. These copies leave out some clones; in studies compared against another copy, an unresolved V gene accounts for under half, and the cause of the remainder is not known. From that table come the V and J calls and clone size; the DNA was used to work out D and trimming. The sample contains 290,000 or so clones, approximately 90% of them found a single time. Roughly 1.1% of the sample rests with the top ten.

CDR3 length: 18 amino acids, cysteine to phenylalanine. Only the CDR3 portion is preserved as DNA: 54 bases, with reading frame beginning at the first base. As encoded in the germline V gene (reference sequence), CDR1 is LNHNV while CDR2 is YYDKDF. The V and J ends are trimmed by 2 bases and 4 bases, leaving 18 bases between them. The receptor's source is a woman in her 30s who had recovered from COVID-19. The sample consisted of PBMCs or T cells enriched from blood (not recorded which). The V and J genes are TRBV15 and TRBJ1-6; the D segment cannot be called with confidence. The CDR3 corresponds to CATSRSPRRERYNSPLHF. Here is the DNA: TGTGCCACCAGCAGATCCCCGAGGAGGGAACGTTATAATTCACCCCTCCACTTT.